This T cell receptor (beta chain) came from a study of siplizumab effects on memory and regulatory T cells. The study, taken as a whole, reports: Unstimulated naive T cells seemed to show more diversity than memory cells did, and they also seemed to be among the major contributors to the alloresponse. Of the proliferating CD4+ or CD8+ clones, roughly 75-96% lacked a naive or memory phenotype that could be assigned. The mapping of alloreactive clones to unstimulated subsets covered only a minor fraction of them.

Germline V CDR1 and CDR2: SGHRS, YFSETQ. This CDR3 contains 17 residues. The V end lost 0 bases, the J end lost 0 bases, and 13 bases lay between the germline ends. Assays covered some 94,000 TCR templates per sample. Sequenced by immunoSEQ multiplex PCR; TCRdb stores in-frame clones only, minus some. The data contain 100,000 or so clones, 90% to 95% of them singletons. A word on this clone: Its antigen is currently unknown.

The TCR comes from a human donor in good health. Sequencing was done on a sample of Tregs sorted from blood. The V call is TRBV5-1, the J call TRBJ2-1; the D gene is possibly TRBD2 (6 bases). CDR3 protein: CASSLVSGSSSYNEQFF. The CDR3 nucleotides are TGCGCCAGCAGCTTGGTTAGCGGATCCAGCTCCTACAATGAGCAGTTCTTC.